These T cell receptor beta chains were read from a single sample in a study of early T cells in non-severe SARS-CoV-2 infection. TCRdb fed the 5' RACE reads into MiXCR, producing one record per CDR3 protein. The sample records fewer than 95,000 distinct CDR3 sequences, roughly 15% being singletons. The sample consisted of whole blood, taken at baseline. The receptors shown here come from an adult who was a healthcare worker with PCR-confirmed SARS-CoV-2 infection or an uninfected control (not recorded which). Each CDR3 is given with its conserved first and last residue. A D gene is named only where the DNA matches it firmly. The size entry is marked missing in some rows and otherwise reads once, few, many or a size class.

D gene	clone size	V gene	J gene	CDR3 DNA	CDR3 protein
TRBD1	few	TRBV27	TRBJ1-6	TGTGCCAGCAGACCCATAGGGGACAGGGTAGCATCACCCCTCCACTTT	CASRPIGDRVASPLHF
-	-	TRBV20-1	TRBJ2-1	TGCAGTGCTAGAGCCCTGGATCTAGCAAATGAGCAGTTCTTC	CSARALDLANEQFF
-	few	TRBV28	TRBJ1-5	TGTGCCAGCAGCCGGGGCAGGGGCAATCAGCCCCAGCATTTT	CASSRGRGNQPQHF
-	many	TRBV2	TRBJ2-3	TGTGCCAGCAGTGGCCAGACTACAGATACGCAGTATTTT	CASSGQTTDTQYF
-	-	TRBV27	TRBJ1-6	TGTGCCAGCAGCCCCGTCGCTGCAGTCGGTTCACCCCTCCACTTT	CASSPVAAVGSPLHF
-	few	TRBV7-9	TRBJ1-2	TGTGCCAGCACCCGCCCCGGGACACTGGACGCTAACTATGGCTACACCTTC	CASTRPGTLDANYGYTF
-	few	TRBV14	TRBJ2-1	TGTGCCAGCAGCCAAGATCGGCGGGCCCTAACCTACAATGAGCAGTTCTTC	CASSQDRRALTYNEQFF
-	-	TRBV5-6	TRBJ2-3	TGTGCCAGCAGCTCCGTCAGGGGAGAAACGCAGTATTTT	CASSSVRGETQYF
-	-	TRBV28	TRBJ2-7	TGTGCCAGCAGTCCGGGACAAAGGATCCACGAGCAGTACTTC	CASSPGQRIHEQYF
-	few	TRBV30	TRBJ2-7	TGTGCCTGGAGTGTCCACTACGAGCAGTACTTC	CAWSVHYEQYF
-	-	TRBV20-1	TRBJ2-1	TGCAGTGCTAGTTTCTACAATGAGCAGTTCTTC	CSASFYNEQFF
-	-	TRBV5-1	TRBJ2-2	TGCGCCAGCAGCTTGGTCGGCGGGGAGCTGTTTTTT	CASSLVGGELFF
-	few	TRBV6-1	TRBJ1-5	TGTGCCAGCAGGCAGGGGACTAATCAGCCCCAGCATTTT	CASRQGTNQPQHF
-	few	TRBV6-5	TRBJ1-1	TGTGCCAGCAAAGACCCACTTACTGAAGCTTTCTTT	CASKDPLTEAFF
TRBD2	few	TRBV28	TRBJ2-3	TGTGCCAGCAGTCCGATAGCGGGGGGAGACACAGATACGCAGTATTTT	CASSPIAGGDTDTQYF
-	few	TRBV7-2	TRBJ1-6	TGTGCCAGCAGGGAAGGAGGGAATTCACCCCTCCACTTT	CASREGGNSPLHF